The rows below give T cell receptor beta chains drawn from one sample of a study of beta chain features in type 1 diabetes. The table came from immunoSEQ multiplex PCR; TCRdb's copy has only in-frame clones and leaves some out. Seen here are about 300,000 clones, about 7.8% observed once, and the top ten hold roughly 1%. The specimen sequenced was central memory CD4+ T cells from blood. The receptors originated from a woman in her late teens or twenties in good health. The CDR3 runs from the conserved cysteine through the conserved F or W. A D gene is named only where the DNA matches it firmly. Expanded clones get a size class; other rows say once, few or many, or leave the size out.

j_gene: TRBJ1-2; d_gene: .; v_gene: TRBV25-1; abundance: few; CDR3nt: TGTGCCAGCAGGGCTCAACTCTATGGCTACACCTTC; CDR3aa: CASRAQLYGYTF
j_gene: TRBJ1-3; d_gene: .; v_gene: TRBV9; abundance: few; CDR3nt: TGTGCCAGCAGCGAGTGGGAGGGCCCGCATTTCTCTGGAAACACCATATATTTT; CDR3aa: CASSEWEGPHFSGNTIYF
j_gene: TRBJ1-2; d_gene: TRBD1; v_gene: TRBV6-4; abundance: .; CDR3nt: TGTGCCAGCAGCAAGCAGGGGGCAGGCTATGGCTACACCTTC; CDR3aa: CASSKQGAGYGYTF
j_gene: TRBJ1-2; d_gene: .; v_gene: TRBV6-1; abundance: few; CDR3nt: TGTGCCAGCACACCGAACTATGGCTACACCTTC; CDR3aa: CASTPNYGYTF
j_gene: TRBJ1-1; d_gene: .; v_gene: TRBV7-9; abundance: .; CDR3nt: TGTGCCAGCAGCCATCGAATGGCCAGGGCGGACACTGAAGCTTTCTTT; CDR3aa: CASSHRMARADTEAFF
j_gene: TRBJ2-4; d_gene: .; v_gene: TRBV7-2; abundance: .; CDR3nt: TGTGCCAGCAGCCCACGAGAGGCCAAAAACATTCAGTACTTC; CDR3aa: CASSPREAKNIQYF
j_gene: TRBJ2-7; d_gene: TRBD2; v_gene: TRBV27; abundance: many; CDR3nt: TGTGCCAGCAGTTTATCGGCGGGGGTTACCTACGAGCAGTACTTC; CDR3aa: CASSLSAGVTYEQYF
j_gene: TRBJ2-5; d_gene: TRBD1; v_gene: TRBV29-1; abundance: few; CDR3nt: TGCAGCGTGACAGGGGCAAGCTCCGAGACCCAGTACTTC; CDR3aa: CSVTGASSETQYF
j_gene: TRBJ1-2; d_gene: .; v_gene: TRBV16; abundance: many; CDR3nt: TGTGCCAGCAGCCAACACTATAAGTCTGGCTACACCTTC; CDR3aa: CASSQHYKSGYTF
j_gene: TRBJ2-1; d_gene: TRBD1; v_gene: TRBV5-1; abundance: .; CDR3nt: TGCGCCAGCAGCCCGCAGGGGGATGAGCAGTTCTTC; CDR3aa: CASSPQGDEQFF
j_gene: TRBJ2-1; d_gene: .; v_gene: TRBV6-5; abundance: few; CDR3nt: TGTGCCAGCAGGACCCGAGGGAATGAGCAGTTCTTC; CDR3aa: CASRTRGNEQFF
j_gene: TRBJ2-3; d_gene: .; v_gene: TRBV5-1; abundance: once; CDR3nt: TGCGCCAGTAGGGGGGCGGGCACAGATACGCAGTATTTT; CDR3aa: CASRGAGTDTQYF
j_gene: TRBJ1-4; d_gene: .; v_gene: TRBV7-9; abundance: .; CDR3nt: TGTGCCAGCACGGGAAGACTTGGACGTGAAAAACTGTTTTTT; CDR3aa: CASTGRLGREKLFF
j_gene: TRBJ1-1; d_gene: TRBD1; v_gene: TRBV4-3; abundance: .; CDR3nt: TGCGCCAGCAGCCAAGAAGGGGGCTTGTTTTTATCTGAAGCTTTCTTT; CDR3aa: CASSQEGGLFLSEAFF
j_gene: TRBJ1-2; d_gene: .; v_gene: TRBV18; abundance: few; CDR3nt: TGTGCCAGCTCACCACCGGGACGGTTACCCAACTATGGCTACACCTTC; CDR3aa: CASSPPGRLPNYGYTF
j_gene: TRBJ2-2; d_gene: .; v_gene: TRBV29-1; abundance: many; CDR3nt: TGCAGCGTTGAAGATCCGAGACAGAACACCGGGGAGCTGTTTTTT; CDR3aa: CSVEDPRQNTGELFF
j_gene: TRBJ1-4; d_gene: .; v_gene: TRBV11-2; abundance: few; CDR3nt: TGTGCCAGCAGCTTTTACGGGGAAAAACTGTTTTTT; CDR3aa: CASSFYGEKLFF
j_gene: TRBJ1-6; d_gene: .; v_gene: TRBV15; abundance: many; CDR3nt: TGTGCCACCAGCAGAGGAGGGGATTCACCCCTCCACTTT; CDR3aa: CATSRGGDSPLHF
j_gene: TRBJ1-6; d_gene: .; v_gene: TRBV2; abundance: .; CDR3nt: TGTGCCAGCAGTGGGGATGGCGGTTCACCCCTCCACTTT; CDR3aa: CASSGDGGSPLHF